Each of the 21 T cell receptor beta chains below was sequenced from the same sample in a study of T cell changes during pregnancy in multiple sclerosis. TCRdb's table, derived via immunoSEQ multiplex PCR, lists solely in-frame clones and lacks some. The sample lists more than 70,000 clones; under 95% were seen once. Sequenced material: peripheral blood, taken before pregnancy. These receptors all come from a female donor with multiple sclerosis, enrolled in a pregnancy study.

CDR3 in amino acids: CATKTSAQYF. CDR3 bases: TGTGCCACCAAGACTAGCGCGCAGTATTTT. V is TRBV2 and J is TRBJ2-3; 8 bases map to TRBD2. The CDR3 spans 10 residues. CDR1 SNHLY and CDR2 FYNNEI come from the germline V gene. With V trimmed by 10 bases and J by 10 bases, 4 bases remained unmatched.

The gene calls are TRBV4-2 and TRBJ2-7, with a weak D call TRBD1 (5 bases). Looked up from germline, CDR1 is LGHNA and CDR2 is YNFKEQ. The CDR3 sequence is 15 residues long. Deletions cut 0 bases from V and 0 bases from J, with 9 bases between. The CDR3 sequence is CASSQEPGRSYEQYF. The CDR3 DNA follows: TGTGCCAGCAGCCAAGAGCCAGGGCGCTCCTACGAGCAGTACTTC.

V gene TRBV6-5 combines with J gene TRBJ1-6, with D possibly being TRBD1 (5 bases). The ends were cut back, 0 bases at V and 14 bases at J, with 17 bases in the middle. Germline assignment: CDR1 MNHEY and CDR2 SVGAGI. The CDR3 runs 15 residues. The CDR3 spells CASSYSQGPGGSLHF. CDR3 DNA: TGTGCCAGCAGTTACTCACAAGGGCCCGGGGGATCCCTCCACTTT.

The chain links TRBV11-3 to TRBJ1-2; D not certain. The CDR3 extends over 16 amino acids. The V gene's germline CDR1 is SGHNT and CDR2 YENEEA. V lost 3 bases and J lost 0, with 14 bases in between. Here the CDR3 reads CASSFHPPVTNYGYTF. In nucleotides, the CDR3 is TGTGCCAGCAGCTTTCACCCCCCGGTAACTAACTATGGCTACACCTTC.

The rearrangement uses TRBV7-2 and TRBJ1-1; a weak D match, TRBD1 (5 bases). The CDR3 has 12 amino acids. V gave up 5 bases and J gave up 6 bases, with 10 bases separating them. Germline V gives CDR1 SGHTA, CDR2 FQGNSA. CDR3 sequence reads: CASSLAQAEAFF. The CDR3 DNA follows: TGTGCCAGCAGCCTGGCACAGGCTGAAGCTTTCTTT.

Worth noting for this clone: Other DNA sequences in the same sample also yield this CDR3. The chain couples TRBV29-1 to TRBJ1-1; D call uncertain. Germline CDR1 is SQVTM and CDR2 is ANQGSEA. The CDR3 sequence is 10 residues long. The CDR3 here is CSVKNTEAFF. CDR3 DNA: TGCAGTGTCAAAAACACTGAAGCTTTCTTT.

The CDR3 loop is CASRSNRGRVTDTQYF. In DNA form, the CDR3 reads TGTGCCAGTAGATCGAACAGGGGGCGCGTAACAGATACGCAGTATTTT. V gene TRBV19 combines with J gene TRBJ2-3; TRBD1 matches at 9 bases. V was clipped by 6 bases and J by 3 bases; unmatched bases: 10. From germline, CDR1 is LNHDA and CDR2 SQIVND (reference sequence). The CDR3 runs to 16 residues.

CDR3 in amino acids: CATSRDSDRVAGYTF. The CDR3 nucleotides read TGTGCCACCAGCAGAGATTCGGACAGGGTGGCCGGCTACACCTTC. The chain employs TRBV15 and TRBJ1-2; 8 bases match TRBD1. CDR1 and CDR2 (germline): LNHNV, YYDKDF (reference sequence). The CDR3 is 15 amino acids. V was clipped by 0 bases and J by 8 bases; unmatched bases: 8.

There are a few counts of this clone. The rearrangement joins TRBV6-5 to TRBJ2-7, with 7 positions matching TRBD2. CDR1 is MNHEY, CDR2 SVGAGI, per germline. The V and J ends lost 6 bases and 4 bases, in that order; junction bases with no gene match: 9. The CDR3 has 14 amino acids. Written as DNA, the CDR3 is TGTGCCAGCAGAAGCACGGGACTATTTTACGAGCAGTACTTC. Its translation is CASRSTGLFYEQYF.

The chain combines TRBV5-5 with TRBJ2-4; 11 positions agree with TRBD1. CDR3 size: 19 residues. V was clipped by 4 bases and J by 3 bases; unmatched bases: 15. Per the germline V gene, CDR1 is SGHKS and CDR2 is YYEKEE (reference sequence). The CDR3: CASSPNWGGQGAHKNIQYF. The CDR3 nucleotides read TGTGCCAGCAGCCCCAATTGGGGTGGACAGGGGGCACACAAAAACATTCAGTACTTC.

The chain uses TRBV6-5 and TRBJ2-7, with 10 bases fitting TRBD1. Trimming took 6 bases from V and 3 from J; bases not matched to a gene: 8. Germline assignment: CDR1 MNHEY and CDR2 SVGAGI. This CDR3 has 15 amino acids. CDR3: CASRLRDRGIYEQYF. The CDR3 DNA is TGTGCCAGCAGGCTCCGGGACAGGGGTATCTACGAGCAGTACTTC.

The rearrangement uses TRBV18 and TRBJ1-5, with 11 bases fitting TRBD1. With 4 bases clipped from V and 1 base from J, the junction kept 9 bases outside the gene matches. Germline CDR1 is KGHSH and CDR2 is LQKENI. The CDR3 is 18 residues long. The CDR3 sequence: CASSLPDRGRISNQPQHF. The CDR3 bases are TGTGCCAGCTCACTGCCGGACAGGGGGCGGATAAGCAATCAGCCCCAGCATTTT.

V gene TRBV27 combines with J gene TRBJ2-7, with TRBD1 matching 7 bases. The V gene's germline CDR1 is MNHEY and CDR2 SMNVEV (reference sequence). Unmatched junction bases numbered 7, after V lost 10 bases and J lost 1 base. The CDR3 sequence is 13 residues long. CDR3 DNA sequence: TGTGCCATTGGAAGGGACAGTTCCTACGAGCAGTACTTC. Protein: CAIGRDSSYEQYF.

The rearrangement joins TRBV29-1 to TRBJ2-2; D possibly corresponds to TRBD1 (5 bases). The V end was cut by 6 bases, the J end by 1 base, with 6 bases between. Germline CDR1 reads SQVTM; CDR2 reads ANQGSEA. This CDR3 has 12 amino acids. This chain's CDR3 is CSVGLNTGELFF. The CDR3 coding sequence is TGCAGCGTGGGGCTGAACACCGGGGAGCTGTTTTTT.

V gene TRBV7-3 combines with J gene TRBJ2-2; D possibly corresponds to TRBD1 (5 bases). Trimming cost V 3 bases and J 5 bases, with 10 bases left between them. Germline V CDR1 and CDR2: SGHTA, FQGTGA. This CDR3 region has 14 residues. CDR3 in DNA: TGTGCCAGCAGCTTTTCCCAGGGAACCGGGGAGCTGTTTTTT. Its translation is CASSFSQGTGELFF.

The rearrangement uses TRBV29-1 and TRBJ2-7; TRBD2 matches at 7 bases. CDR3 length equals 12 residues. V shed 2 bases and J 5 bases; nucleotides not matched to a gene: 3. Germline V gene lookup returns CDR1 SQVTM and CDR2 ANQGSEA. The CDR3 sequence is CSVEPGRDEQYF. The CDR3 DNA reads TGCAGCGTTGAACCAGGGAGGGACGAGCAGTACTTC.

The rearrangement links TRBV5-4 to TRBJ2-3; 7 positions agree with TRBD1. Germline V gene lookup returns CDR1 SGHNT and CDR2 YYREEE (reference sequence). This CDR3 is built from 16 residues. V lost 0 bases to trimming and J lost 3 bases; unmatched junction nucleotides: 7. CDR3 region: CASSLARGQGTDTQYF. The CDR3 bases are TGTGCCAGCAGCTTGGCTAGGGGGCAGGGAACAGATACGCAGTATTTT.

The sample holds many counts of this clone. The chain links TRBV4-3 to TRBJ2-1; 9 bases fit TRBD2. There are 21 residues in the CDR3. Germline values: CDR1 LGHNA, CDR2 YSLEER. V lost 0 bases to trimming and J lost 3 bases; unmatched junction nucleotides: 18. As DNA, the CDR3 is TGCGCCAGCAGCCAAGATGTGATACGGAGGGCGGGGGGGGCCGGCTACAATGAGCAGTTCTTC. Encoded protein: CASSQDVIRRAGGAGYNEQFF.

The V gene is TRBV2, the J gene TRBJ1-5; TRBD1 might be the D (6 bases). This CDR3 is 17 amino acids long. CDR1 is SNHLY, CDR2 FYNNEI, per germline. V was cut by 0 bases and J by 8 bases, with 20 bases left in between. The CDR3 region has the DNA TGTGCCAGCAGTGAAGCCCCGGACAGTCTAGCCCATGAGCCCCAGCATTTT. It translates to CASSEAPDSLAHEPQHF.

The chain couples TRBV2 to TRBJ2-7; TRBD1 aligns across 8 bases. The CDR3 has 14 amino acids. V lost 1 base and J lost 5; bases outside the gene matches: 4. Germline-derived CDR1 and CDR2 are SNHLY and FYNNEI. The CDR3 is CASSEGQGKDEQYF. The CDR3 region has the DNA TGTGCCAGCAGTGAAGGACAGGGGAAGGACGAGCAGTACTTC.

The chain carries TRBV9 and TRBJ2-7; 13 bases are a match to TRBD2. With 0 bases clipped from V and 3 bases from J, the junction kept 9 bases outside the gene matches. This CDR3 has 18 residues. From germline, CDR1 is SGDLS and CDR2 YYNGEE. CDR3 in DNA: TGTGCCAGCAGCGTAGGAGGAACTAGCGGGGGGGAAAGCTACGAGCAGTACTTC. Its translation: CASSVGGTSGGESYEQYF.